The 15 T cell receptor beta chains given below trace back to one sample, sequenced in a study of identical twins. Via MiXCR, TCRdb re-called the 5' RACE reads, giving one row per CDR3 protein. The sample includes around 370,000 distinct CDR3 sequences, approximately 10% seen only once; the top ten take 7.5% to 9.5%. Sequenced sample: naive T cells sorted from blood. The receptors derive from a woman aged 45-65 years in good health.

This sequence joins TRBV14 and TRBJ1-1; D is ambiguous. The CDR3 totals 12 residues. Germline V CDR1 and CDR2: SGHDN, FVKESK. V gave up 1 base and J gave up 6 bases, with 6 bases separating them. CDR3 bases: TGTGCCAGCAGCCAAGGGGTCCCTGAAGCTTTCTTT. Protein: CASSQGVPEAFF.

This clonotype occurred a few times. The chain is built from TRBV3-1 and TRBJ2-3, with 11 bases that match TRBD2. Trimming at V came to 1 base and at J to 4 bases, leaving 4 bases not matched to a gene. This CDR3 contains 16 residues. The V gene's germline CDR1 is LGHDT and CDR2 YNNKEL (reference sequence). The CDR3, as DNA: TGTGCCAGCAGCCAAGCTAGCGGGAGGATGTCAGATACGCAGTATTTT. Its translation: CASSQASGRMSDTQYF.

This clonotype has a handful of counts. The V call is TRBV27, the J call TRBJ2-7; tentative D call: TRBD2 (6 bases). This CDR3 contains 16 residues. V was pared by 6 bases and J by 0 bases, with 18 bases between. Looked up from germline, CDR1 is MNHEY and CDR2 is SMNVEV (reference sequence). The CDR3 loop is CASRGTWQADSYEQYF. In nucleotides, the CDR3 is TGTGCCAGCAGAGGGACTTGGCAGGCTGACTCCTACGAGCAGTACTTC.

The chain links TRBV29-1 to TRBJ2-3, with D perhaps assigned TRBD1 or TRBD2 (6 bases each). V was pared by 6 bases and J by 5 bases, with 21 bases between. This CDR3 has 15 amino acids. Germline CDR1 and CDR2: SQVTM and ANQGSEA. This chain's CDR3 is CSVPRWREGGDTQYF. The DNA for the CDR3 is TGCAGCGTCCCCCGTTGGCGGGAAGGGGGAGATACGCAGTATTTT.

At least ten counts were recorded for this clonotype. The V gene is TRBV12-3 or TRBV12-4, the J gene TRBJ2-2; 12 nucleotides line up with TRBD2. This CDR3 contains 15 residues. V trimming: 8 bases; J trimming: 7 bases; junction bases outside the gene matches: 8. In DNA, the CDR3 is TGTGCCAGCCTTCACCTAGCGGGAGGGATCGGGGAGCTGTTTTTT. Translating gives CASLHLAGGIGELFF.

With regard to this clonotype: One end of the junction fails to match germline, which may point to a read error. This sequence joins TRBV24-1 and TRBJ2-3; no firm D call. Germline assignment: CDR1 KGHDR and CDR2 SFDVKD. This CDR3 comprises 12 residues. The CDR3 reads CATSERGELQNF. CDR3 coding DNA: TGTGCCACCAGCGAGCGTGGAGAACTGCAGAATTTT.

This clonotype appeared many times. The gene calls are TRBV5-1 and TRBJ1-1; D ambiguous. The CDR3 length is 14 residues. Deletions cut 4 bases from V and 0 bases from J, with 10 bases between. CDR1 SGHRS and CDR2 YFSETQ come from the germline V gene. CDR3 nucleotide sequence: TGCGCCAGCAGCAGGGAAGAATTGAACACTGAAGCTTTCTTT. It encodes CASSREELNTEAFF.

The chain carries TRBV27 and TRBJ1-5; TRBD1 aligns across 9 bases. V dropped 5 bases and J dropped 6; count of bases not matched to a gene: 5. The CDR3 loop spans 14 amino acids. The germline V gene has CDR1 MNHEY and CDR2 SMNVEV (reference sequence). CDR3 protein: CASSRGQGGQPQHF. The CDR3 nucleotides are TGTGCCAGCAGTCGGGGACAGGGTGGTCAGCCCCAGCATTTT.

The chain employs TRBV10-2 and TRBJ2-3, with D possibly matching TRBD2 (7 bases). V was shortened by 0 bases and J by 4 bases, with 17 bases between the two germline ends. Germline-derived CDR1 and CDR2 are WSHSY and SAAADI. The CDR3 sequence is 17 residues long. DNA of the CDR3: TGCGCCAGCAGTGAGTCGATGAGGGGGGGCTGGGCAGATACGCAGTATTTT. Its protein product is CASSESMRGGWADTQYF.

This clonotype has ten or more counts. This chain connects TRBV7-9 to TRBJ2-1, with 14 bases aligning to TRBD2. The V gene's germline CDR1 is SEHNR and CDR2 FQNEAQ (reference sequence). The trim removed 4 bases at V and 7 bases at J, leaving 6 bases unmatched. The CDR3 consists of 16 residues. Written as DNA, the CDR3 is TGTGCCAGCAGCTCACCGGGACTAGCGGGAGTAAATGAGCAGTTCTTC. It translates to CASSSPGLAGVNEQFF.

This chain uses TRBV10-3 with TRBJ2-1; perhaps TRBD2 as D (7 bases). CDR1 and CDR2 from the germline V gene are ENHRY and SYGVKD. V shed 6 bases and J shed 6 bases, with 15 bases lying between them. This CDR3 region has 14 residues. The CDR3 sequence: CAIRGGGGSNEQFF. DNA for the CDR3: TGTGCCATCAGGGGAGGGGGGGGTAGCAATGAGCAGTTCTTC.

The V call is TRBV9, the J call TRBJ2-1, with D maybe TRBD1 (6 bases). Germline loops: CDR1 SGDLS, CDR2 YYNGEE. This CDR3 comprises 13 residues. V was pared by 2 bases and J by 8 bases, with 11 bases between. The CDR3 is CASSVRGLDEQFF. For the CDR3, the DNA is TGTGCCAGCAGCGTCAGGGGTTTGGATGAGCAGTTCTTC.

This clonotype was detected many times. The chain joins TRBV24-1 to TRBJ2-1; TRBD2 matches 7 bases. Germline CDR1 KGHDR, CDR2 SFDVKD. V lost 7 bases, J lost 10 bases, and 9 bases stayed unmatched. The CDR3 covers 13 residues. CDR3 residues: CATSRHRDYEQFF. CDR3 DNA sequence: TGTGCCACCAGCCGTCACCGGGACTACGAGCAGTTCTTC.

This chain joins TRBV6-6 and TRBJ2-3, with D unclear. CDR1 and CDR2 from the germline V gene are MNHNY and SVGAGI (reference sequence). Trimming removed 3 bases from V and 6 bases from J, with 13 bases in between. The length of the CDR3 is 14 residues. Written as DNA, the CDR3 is TGTGCCAGCAGTTATGACGCTCCTCTTGATACGCAGTATTTT. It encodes CASSYDAPLDTQYF.

The CDR3 DNA sequence: TGCAGCGCCAGACAGTACAATGAGCAGTTCTTC. It translates to CSARQYNEQFF. This chain uses TRBV29-1 with TRBJ2-1; the D gene is possibly TRBD1 (5 bases). The CDR3 has 11 residues. The germline V gene has CDR1 SQVTM and CDR2 ANQGSEA. The V and J ends lost 7 bases and 4 bases respectively, with 8 bases between them.